This T cell receptor beta chain was documented in a study of blood T cell repertoires in COVID-19 (dated by TCRdb to about 2020). Context from the whole study: Collaborator samples came from the United States, Italy and Spain and covered acute and convalescent phases of COVID-19. The material from the prospective study consisted of cDNA or gDNA derived from T cells, B-cell-depleted T cells, or PBMCs. The dataset comprised deeply sampled blood TCRbeta repertoires from subjects exposed to, actively infected with, or recovered from COVID-19. A freely available public database, intended as a resource for researchers studying the immune response to SARS-CoV-2, is where the repertoires were released. The samples were drawn from two sources: the first 160 participants of the ongoing ImmuneRACE study, and fewer than 1,500 subjects contributed by 6 global collaborators. Sample metadata almost always included a de-identified subject ID, COVID-19 status, age in years and sex. Where available, HLA class I and class II types were taken from metadata supplied by the sample provider and were not determined by assay-based typing.

TCRbeta CDR3 regions were amplified from genomic DNA by means of the immunoSEQ Assay, a bias-controlled multiplex PCR. Per the original workflow: The number of nucleated cells in each sample was estimated by amplification of reference gene primers within the assay. To quantify the absolute abundance of each unique TCRbeta CDR3 rearrangement, sequence reads were collapsed and filtered. For each sample, productive Simpson clonality was calculated by taking the square root of Simpson's diversity index across productive rearrangements. Here the immuneACCESS table is served through TCRdb, limited to in-frame sequences with V and J called. Missing clones are a known gap in these copies; in checked studies unresolved V genes cover under half, and the rest lacks a known reason. V and J calls and clone size are those listed in that table; D and trimming were worked out from the DNA. The sample records about 86,000 clones, roughly 88% of which are singletons. The ten biggest clones cover 25% to 40% of the sample.

Regarding this clone: What this receptor recognizes is not known. No much larger clone is present one base from it, and per-base qualities are unavailable.

CDR1 is given as SGHVS and CDR2 as FNYEAQ, both from the germline V gene. V lost 2 bases and J lost 0 bases; the stretch between them is 15 bases long. From the cysteine up to the phenylalanine, the CDR3 has a length of 17 residues. This entry keeps only the CDR3 DNA: 51 bases, framed from base 1. Each collaborating institution followed its own protocols to collect whole blood in K2EDTA tubes. For TCRbeta analysis, collaborator samples were shipped as frozen whole blood, as isolated PBMCs, or as DNA extracted from either sample type. Points the paper makes about the study in general: How much clinical and demographic metadata was included differed by source and by participant, and the metadata was provided uncurated.

This clonotype was obtained from a woman of 80 years or more with active or convalescent COVID-19. The chain is made from TRBV7-6 and TRBJ2-3; no D segment can be confidently identified. The sequenced sample consisted of peripheral blood. This receptor has the CDR3 CASSLTPSRTSTDTQYF. The sequenced DNA is TGTGCCAGCAGCTTAACCCCCTCGCGCACTAGCACAGATACGCAGTATTTT.